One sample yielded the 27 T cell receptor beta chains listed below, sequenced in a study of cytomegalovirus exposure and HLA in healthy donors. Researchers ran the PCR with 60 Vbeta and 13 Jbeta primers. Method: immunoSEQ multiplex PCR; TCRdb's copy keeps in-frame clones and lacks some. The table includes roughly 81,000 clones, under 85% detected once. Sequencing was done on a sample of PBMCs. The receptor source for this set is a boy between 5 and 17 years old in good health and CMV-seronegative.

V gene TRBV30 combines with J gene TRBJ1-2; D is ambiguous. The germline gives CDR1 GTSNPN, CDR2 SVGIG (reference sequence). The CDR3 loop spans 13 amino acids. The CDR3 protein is CAVAVTANYGYTF. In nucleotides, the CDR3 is TGTGCGGTGGCCGTCACAGCTAACTATGGCTACACCTTC.

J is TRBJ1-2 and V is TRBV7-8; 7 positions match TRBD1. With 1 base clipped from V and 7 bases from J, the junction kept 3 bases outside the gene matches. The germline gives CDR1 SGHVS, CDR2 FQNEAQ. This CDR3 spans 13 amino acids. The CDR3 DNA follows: TGTGCCAGCAGCTTAGGAGGGGGCAGTGGCTACACCTTC. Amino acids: CASSLGGGSGYTF.

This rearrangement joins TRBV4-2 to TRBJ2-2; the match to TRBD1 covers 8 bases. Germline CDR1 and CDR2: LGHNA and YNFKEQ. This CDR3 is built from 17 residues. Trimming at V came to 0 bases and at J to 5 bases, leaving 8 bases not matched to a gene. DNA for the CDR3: TGTGCCAGCAGCCAAGATCCCCAGGGGGCCCTAACCGGGGAGCTGTTTTTT. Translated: CASSQDPQGALTGELFF.

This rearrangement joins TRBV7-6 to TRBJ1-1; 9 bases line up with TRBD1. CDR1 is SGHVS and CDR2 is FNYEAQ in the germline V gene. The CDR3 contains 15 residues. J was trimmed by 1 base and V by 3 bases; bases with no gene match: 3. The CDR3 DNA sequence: TGTGCCAGCAGCTTTATGGGACAGGGGAACACTGAAGCTTTCTTT. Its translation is CASSFMGQGNTEAFF.

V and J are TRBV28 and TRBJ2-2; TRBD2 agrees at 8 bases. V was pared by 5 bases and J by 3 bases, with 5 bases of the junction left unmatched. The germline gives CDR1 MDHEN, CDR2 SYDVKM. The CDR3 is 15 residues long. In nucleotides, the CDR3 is TGTGCCAGCAGTAGCGGGAGCCAATACACCGGGGAGCTGTTTTTT. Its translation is CASSSGSQYTGELFF.

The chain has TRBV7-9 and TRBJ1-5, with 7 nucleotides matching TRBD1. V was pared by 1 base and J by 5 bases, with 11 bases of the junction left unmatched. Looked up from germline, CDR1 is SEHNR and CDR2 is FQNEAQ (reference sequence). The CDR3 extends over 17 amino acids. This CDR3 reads CASSLGRDSLQDQPQHF. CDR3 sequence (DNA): TGTGCCAGCAGCTTAGGCAGGGACAGCCTACAGGATCAGCCCCAGCATTTT.

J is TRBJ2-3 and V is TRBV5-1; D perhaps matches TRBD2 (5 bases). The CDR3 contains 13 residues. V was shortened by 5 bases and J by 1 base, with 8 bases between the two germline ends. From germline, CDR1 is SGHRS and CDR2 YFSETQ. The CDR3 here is CASRLRGTDTQYF. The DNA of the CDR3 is TGCGCCAGCAGGCTGAGGGGCACAGATACGCAGTATTTT.

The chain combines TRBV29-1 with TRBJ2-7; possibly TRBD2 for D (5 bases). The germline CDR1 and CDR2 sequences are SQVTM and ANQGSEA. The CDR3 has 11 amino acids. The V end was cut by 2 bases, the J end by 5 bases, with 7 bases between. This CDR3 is CSVEYGNEQYF. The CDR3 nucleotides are TGCAGCGTTGAATACGGGAACGAGCAGTACTTC.

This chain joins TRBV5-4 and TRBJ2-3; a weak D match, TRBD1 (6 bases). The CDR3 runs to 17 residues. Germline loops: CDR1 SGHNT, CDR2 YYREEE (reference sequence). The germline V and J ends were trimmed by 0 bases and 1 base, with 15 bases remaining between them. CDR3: CASSLELDSFGTDTQYF. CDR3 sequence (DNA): TGTGCCAGCAGCTTGGAACTGGACAGTTTCGGCACAGATACGCAGTATTTT.

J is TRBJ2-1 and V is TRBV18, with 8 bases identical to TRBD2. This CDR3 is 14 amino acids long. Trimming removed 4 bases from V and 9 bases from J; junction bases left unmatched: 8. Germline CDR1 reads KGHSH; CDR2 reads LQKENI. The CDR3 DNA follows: TGTGCCAGCTCACATTGGACTAGCCCTAGTGAGCAGTTCTTC. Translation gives CASSHWTSPSEQFF. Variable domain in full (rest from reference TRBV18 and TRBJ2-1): NAGVMQNPRHLVRRRGQEARLRCSPMKGHSHVYWYRQLPEEGLKFMVYLQKENIIDESGMPKERFSAEFPKEGPSILRIQQVVRGDSAAYFCASSHWTSPSEQFFGPGTRLTVL.

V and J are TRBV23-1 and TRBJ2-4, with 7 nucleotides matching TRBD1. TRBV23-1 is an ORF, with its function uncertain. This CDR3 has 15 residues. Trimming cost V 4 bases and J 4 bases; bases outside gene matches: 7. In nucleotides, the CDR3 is TGCGCCAGCAGTCGCCCACAGGGGAGAAAAAACATTCAGTACTTC. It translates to CASSRPQGRKNIQYF.

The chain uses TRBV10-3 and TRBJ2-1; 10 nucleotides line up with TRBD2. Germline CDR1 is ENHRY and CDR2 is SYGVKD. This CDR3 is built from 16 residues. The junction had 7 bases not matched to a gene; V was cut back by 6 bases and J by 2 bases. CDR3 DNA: TGTGCCATCAGGGGGGCTAGCGGGGGCCCCTACAATGAGCAGTTCTTC. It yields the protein CAIRGASGGPYNEQFF.

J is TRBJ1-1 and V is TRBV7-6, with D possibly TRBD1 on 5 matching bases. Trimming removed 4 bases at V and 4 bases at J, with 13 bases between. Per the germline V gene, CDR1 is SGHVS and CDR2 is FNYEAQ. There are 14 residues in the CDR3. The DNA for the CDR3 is TGTGCCAGCAGCTCACAAGCGGGGACCACTGAAGCTTTCTTT. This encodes CASSSQAGTTEAFF.

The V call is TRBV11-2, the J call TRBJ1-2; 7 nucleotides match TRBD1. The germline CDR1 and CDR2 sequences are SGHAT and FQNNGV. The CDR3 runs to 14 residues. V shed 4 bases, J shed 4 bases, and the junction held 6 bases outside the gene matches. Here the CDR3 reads CASSSPGQIYGYTF. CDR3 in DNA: TGTGCCAGCAGCTCACCGGGACAGATCTATGGCTACACCTTC.

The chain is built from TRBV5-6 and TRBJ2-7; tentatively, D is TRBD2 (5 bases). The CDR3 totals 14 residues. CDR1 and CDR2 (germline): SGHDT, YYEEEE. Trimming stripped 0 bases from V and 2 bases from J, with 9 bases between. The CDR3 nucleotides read TGTGCCAGCAGCTTGGTGGGAGCTGCCTACGAGCAGTACTTC. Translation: CASSLVGAAYEQYF.

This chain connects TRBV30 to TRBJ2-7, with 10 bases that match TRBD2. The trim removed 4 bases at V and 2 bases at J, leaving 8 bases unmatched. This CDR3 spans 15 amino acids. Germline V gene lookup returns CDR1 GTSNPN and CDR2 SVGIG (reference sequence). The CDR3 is CAWTDGGLAAYEQYF. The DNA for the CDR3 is TGTGCCTGGACCGACGGAGGACTAGCGGCCTACGAGCAGTACTTC.

The CDR3 reads CASSPQTGLTNSPLHF. The CDR3 nucleotides are TGCGCCAGCAGCCCCCAGACAGGGCTGACTAATTCACCCCTCCACTTT. V is TRBV4-3 and J is TRBJ1-6, with TRBD1 matching 7 bases. The CDR3 extends over 16 amino acids. Per the germline V gene, CDR1 is LGHNA and CDR2 is YSLEER. J lost 6 bases, V lost 4 bases, and 9 bases had no gene match.

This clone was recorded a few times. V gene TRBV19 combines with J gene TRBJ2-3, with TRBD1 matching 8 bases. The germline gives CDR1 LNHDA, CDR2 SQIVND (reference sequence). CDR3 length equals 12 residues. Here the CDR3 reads CSTGEFTDTQYF. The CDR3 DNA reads TGTTCGACAGGGGAATTCACAGATACGCAGTATTTT.

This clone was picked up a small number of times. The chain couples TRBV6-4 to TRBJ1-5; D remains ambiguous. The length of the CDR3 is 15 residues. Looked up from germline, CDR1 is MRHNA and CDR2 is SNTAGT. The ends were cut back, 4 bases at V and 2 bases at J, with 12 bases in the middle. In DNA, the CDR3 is TGTGCCAGCAGTGTAAATTCCGAGGGCAATCAGCCCCAGCATTTT. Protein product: CASSVNSEGNQPQHF.

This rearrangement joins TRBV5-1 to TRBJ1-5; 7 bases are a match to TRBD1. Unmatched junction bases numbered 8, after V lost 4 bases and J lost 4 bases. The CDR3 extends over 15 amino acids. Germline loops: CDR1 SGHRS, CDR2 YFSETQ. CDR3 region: CASSLQGLGNQPQHF. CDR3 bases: TGCGCCAGCAGCCTACAGGGGTTAGGGAATCAGCCCCAGCATTTT.

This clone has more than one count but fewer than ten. Here the CDR3 reads CASSLVWPTGELFF. The CDR3 DNA reads TGTGCCAGCAGCTTAGTCTGGCCGACCGGGGAGCTGTTTTTT. This rearrangement joins TRBV11-3 to TRBJ2-2, with D unresolved. CDR3 length: 14 amino acids. Trimming shortened V by 1 base and J by 5 bases, and 8 bases separated the two germline ends. The germline gives CDR1 SGHNT, CDR2 YENEEA.

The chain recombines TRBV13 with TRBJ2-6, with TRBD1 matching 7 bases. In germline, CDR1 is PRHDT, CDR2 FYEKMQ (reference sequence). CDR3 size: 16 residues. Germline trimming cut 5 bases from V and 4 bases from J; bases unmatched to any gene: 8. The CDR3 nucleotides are TGTGCCAGCAGCCAATCTCCGGGACAGGGGGCCAACGTCCTGACTTTC. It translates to CASSQSPGQGANVLTF.

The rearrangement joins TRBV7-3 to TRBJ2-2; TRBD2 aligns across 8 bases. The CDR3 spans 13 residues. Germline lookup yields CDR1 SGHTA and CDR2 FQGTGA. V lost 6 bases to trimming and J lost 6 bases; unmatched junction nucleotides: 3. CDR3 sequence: CASSLSGAGELFF. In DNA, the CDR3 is TGTGCCAGCAGTCTTAGCGGGGCCGGGGAGCTGTTTTTT. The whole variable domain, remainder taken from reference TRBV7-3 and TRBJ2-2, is GAGVSQTPSNKVTEKGKYVELRCDPISGHTALYWYRQSLGQGPEFLIYFQGTGAADDSGLPNDRFFAVRPEGSVSTLKIQRTERGDSAVYLCASSLSGAGELFFGEGSRLTVL.

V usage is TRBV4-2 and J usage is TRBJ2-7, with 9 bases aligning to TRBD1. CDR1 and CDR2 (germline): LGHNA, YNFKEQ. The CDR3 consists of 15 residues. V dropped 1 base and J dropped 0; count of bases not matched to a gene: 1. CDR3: CASSQGTGDSYEQYF. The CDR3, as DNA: TGTGCCAGCAGCCAAGGGACAGGGGACTCCTACGAGCAGTACTTC.

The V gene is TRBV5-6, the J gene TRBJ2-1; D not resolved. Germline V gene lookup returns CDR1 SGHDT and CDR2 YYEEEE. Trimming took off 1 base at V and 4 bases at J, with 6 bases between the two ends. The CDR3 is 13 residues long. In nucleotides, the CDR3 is TGTGCCAGCAGCTTGCGCAGGTACAATGAGCAGTTCTTC. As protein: CASSLRRYNEQFF.

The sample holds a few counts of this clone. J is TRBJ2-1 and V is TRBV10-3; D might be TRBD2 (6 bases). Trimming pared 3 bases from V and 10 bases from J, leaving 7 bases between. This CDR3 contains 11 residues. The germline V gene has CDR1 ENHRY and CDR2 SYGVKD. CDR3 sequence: CAISEGREQFF. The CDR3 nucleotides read TGTGCCATCAGTGAAGGGAGGGAGCAGTTCTTC.

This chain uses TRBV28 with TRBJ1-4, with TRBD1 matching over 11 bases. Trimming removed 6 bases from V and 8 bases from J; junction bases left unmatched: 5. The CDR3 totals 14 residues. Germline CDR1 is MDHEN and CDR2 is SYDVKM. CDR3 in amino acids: CASSGQGAREKLFF. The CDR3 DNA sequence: TGTGCCAGCAGCGGACAGGGGGCGCGAGAAAAACTGTTTTTT.